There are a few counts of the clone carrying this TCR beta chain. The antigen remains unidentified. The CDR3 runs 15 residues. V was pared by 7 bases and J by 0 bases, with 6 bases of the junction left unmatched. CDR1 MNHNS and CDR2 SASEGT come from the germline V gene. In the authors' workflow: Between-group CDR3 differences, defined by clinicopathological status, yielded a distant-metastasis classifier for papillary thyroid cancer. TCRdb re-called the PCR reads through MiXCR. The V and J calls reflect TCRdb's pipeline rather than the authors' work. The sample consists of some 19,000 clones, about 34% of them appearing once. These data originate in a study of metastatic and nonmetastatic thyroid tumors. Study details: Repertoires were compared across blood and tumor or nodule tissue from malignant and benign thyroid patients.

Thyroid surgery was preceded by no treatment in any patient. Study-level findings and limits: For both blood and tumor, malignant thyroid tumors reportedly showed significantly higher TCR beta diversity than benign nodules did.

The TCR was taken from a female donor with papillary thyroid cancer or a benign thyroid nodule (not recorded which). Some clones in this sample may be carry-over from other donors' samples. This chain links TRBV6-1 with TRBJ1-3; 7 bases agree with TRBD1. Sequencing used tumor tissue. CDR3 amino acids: CASTRTGLSGNTIYF. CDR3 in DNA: TGTGCCAGCACCCGGACAGGACTCTCTGGAAACACCATATATTTT.